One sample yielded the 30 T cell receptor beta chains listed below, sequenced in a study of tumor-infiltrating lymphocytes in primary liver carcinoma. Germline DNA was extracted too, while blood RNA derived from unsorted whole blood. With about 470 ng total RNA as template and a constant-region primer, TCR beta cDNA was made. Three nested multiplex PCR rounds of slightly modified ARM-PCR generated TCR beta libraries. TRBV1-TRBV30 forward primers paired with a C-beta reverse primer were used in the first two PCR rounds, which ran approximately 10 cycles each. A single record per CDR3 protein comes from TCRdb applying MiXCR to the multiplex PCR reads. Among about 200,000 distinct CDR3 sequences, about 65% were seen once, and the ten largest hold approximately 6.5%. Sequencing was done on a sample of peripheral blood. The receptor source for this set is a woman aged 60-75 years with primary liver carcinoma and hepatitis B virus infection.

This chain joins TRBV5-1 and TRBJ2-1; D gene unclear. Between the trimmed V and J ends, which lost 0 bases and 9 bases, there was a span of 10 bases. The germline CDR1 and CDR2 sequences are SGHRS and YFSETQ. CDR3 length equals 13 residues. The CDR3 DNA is TGCGCCAGCAGCTTGGGGGTAATCCCTGAGCAGTTCTTC. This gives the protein CASSLGVIPEQFF.

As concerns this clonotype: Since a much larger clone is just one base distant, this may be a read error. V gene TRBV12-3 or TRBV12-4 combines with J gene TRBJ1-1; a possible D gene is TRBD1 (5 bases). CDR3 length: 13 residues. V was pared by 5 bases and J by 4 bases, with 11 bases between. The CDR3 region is CASSKGRITEAFF. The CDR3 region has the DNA TGTGCCAGCAGTAAGGGGAGGATCACTGAAGCTTTCTTT.

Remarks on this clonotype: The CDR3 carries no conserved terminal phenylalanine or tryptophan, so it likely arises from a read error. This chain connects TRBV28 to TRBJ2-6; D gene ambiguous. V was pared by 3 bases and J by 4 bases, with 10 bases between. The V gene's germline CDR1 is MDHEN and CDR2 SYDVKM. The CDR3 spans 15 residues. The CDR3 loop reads CASSFSPSGANVLTY. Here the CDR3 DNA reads TGTGCCAGCAGTTTTTCCCCCTCCGGGGCCAACGTCCTGACTTAC.

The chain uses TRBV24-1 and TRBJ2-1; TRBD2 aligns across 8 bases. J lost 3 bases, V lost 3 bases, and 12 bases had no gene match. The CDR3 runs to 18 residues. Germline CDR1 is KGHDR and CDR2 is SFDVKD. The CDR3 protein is CATSDLAGPGLHYNEQFF. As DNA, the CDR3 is TGTGCCACCAGTGATCTAGCGGGCCCCGGACTTCACTACAATGAGCAGTTCTTC.

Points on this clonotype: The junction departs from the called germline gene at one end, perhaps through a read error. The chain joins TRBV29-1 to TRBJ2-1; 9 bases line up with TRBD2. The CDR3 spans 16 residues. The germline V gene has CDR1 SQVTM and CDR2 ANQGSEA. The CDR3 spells CSVERGSGSSYNEQFF. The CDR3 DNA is TGCAGCGTTGAACGGGGTAGCGGGAGCTCCTACAATGAACAGTTCTTC.

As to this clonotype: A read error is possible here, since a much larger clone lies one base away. CDR3 coding DNA: TGTGCCAACAGCCAAGTCTCCTACAATGAGCAGTTCTTC. Protein product: CANSQVSYNEQFF. The rearrangement uses TRBV14 and TRBJ2-1; D is unresolved. The germline CDR1 and CDR2 sequences are SGHDN and FVKESK. The CDR3 runs to 13 residues. The full variable domain, in which reference TRBV14 and TRBJ2-1 provide the parts outside the CDR3, is EAGVTQFPSHSVIEKGQTVTLRCDPISGHDNLYWYRRVMGKEIKFLLHFVKESKQDESGMPNNRFLAERTGGTYSTLKVQPAELEDSGVYFCANSQVSYNEQFFGPGTRLTVL.

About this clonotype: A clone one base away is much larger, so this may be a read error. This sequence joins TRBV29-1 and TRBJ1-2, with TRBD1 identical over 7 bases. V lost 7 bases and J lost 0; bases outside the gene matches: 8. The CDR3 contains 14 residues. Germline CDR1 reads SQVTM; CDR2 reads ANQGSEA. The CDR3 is CSAGQEQANYGYTF. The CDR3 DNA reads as TGCAGCGCTGGACAGGAGCAAGCTAACTATGGCTACACCTTC. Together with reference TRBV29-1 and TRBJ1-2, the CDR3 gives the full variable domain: SAVISQKPSRDICQRGTSLTIQCQVDSQVTMMFWYRQQPGQSLTLIATANQGSEATYESGFVIDKFPISRPNLTFSTLTVSNMSPEDSSIYLCSAGQEQANYGYTFGSGTRLTVV.

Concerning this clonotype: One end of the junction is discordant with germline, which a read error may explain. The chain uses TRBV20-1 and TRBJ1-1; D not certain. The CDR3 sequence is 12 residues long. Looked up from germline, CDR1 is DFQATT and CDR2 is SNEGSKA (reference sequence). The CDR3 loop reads CSARRMNIEAFF. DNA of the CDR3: TGCAGTGCTAGGCGGATGAACATTGAAGCTTTCTTT.

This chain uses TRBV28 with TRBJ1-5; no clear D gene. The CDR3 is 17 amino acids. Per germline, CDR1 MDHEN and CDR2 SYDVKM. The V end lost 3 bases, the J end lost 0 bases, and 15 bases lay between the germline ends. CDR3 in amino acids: CASSFRPARYSNQPQHF. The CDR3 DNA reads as TGTGCCAGCAGTTTTCGGCCGGCCCGATATAGCAATCAGCCCCAGCATTTT.

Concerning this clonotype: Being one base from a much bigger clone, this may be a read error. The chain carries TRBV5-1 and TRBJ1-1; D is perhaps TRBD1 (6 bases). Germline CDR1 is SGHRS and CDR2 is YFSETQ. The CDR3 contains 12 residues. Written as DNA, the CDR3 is TGCGTCAGCAGCCCAGGACAGAATGAAGCTTTCTTT. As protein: CVSSPGQNEAFF.

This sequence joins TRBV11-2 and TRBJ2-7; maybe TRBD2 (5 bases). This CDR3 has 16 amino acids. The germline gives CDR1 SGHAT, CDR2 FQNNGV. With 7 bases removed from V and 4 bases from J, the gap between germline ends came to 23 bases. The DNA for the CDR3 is TGTGCCAGCACCACGACAACGCTGAGGGCCAGATACGAGCAGTACTTC. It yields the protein CASTTTTLRARYEQYF. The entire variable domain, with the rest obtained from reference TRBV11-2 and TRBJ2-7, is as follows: EAGVAQSPRYKIIEKRQSVAFWCNPISGHATLYWYQQILGQGPKLLIQFQNNGVVDDSQLPKDRFSAERLKGVDSTLKIQPAKLEDSAVYLCASTTTTLRARYEQYFGPGTRLTVT.

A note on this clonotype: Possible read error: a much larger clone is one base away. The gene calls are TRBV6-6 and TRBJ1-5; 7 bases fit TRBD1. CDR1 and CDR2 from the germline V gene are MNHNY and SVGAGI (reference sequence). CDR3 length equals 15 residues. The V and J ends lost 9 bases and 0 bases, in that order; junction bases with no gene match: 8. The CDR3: CARRPTGTSNQPQHF. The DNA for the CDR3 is TGTGCCAGGAGGCCGACAGGGACTAGCAATCAGCCCCAGCATTTT.

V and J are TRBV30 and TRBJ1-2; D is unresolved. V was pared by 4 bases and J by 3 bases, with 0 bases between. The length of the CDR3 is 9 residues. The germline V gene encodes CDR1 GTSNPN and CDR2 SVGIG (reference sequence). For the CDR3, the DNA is TGTGCCTGGAACTATGGCTACACCTTC. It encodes CAWNYGYTF.

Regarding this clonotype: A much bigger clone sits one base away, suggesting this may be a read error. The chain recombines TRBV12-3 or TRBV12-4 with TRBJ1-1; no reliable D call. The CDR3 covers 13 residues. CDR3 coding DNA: TGTGCCAGCAGTTTAGACCAGAACACTGATGCTTTCTTT. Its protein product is CASSLDQNTDAFF.

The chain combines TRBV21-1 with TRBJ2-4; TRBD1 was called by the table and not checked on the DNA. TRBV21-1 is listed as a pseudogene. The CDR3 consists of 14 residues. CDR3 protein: CAKTGRLAKNIQYF. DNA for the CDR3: TGTGCCAAGACAGGGCGGCTGGCCAAAAACATTCAGTACTTC.

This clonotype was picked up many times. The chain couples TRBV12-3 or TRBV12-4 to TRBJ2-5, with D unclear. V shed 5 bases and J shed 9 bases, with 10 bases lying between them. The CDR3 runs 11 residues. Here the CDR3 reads CASSPGVSQYF. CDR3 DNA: TGTGCCAGCAGTCCGGGCGTGTCCCAGTACTTC.

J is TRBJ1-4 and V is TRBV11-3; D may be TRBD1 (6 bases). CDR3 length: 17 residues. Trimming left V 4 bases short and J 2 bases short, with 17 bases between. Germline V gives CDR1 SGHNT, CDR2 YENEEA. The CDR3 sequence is CASSSRGARTTNEKLFF. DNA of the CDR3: TGTGCCAGCAGCTCCCGGGGGGCGCGGACGACTAATGAAAAACTGTTTTTT.

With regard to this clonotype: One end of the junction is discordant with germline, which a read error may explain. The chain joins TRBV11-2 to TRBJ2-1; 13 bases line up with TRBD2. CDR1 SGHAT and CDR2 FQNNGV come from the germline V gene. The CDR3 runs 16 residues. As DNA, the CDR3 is TGTGCCATCAGCCTAGGGACTAGCGGGAAGTGGAATGAGCAGTTCTTC. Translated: CAISLGTSGKWNEQFF.

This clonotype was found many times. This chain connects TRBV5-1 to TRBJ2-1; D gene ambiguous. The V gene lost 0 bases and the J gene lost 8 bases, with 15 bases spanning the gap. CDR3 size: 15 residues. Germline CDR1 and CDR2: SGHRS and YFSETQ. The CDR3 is CASSLEDGAIDEQFF. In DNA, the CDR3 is TGCGCCAGCAGCTTGGAGGACGGAGCGATAGATGAGCAGTTCTTC.

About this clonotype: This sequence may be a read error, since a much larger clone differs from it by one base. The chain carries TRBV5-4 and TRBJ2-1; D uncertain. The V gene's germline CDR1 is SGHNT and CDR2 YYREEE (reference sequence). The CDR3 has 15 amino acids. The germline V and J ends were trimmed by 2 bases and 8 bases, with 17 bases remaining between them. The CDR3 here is CASSFMAAIKDEQFF. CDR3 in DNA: TGTGCCAGCAGCTTTATGGCGGCTATTAAGGATGAGCAGTTCTTC.

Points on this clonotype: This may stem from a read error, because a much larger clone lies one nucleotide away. The CDR3 loop is CASSQLMGLGGVYEQYF. CDR3 sequence (DNA): TGCGCCAGCAGCCAGCTTATGGGACTAGGGGGAGTATACGAGCAGTACTTC. The chain recombines TRBV4-1 with TRBJ2-7; the match to TRBD2 covers 8 bases. This CDR3 spans 17 amino acids. The trim removed 3 bases at V and 4 bases at J, leaving 14 bases unmatched. In germline, CDR1 is MGHRA, CDR2 YSYEKL.

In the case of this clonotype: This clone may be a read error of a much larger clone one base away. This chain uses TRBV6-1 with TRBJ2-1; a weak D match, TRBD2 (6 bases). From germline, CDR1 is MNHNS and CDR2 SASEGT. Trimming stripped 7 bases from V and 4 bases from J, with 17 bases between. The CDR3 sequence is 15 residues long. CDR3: CASNTASGYYNEQFF. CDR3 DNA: TGTGCCAGCAACACCGCCAGCGGGTATTACAATGAGCAGTTCTTC.

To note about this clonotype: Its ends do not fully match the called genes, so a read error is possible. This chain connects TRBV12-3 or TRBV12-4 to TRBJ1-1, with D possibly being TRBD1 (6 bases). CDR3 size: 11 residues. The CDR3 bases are TGTGGCAGCTGTTCAGGGGCTGAAGCTTTCTTT. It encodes CGSCSGAEAFF.

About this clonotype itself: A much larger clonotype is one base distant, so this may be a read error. DNA of the CDR3: TGTGACTGGAGTATGGGTAACTATGGCTACACCTTC. It translates to CDWSMGNYGYTF. The genes are TRBV30 and TRBJ1-2; D ambiguous. Germline CDR1 GTSNPN, CDR2 SVGIG (reference sequence). The CDR3 length is 12 residues. The whole variable domain, filled in from reference TRBV30 and TRBJ1-2, reads SQTIHQWPATLVQPVGSPLSLECTVEGTSNPNLYWYRQAAGRGLQLLFYSVGIGQISSEVPQNLSASRPQDRQFILSSKKLLLSDSGFYLCDWSMGNYGYTFGSGTRLTVV.

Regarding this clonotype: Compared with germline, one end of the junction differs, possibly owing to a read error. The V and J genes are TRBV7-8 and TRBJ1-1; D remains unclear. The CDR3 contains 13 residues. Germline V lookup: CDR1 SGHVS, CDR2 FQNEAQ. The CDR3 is CASSLQQRTEASF. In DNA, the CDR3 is TGTGCCAGCAGCTTACAGCAAAGAACTGAAGCTTCCTTT.

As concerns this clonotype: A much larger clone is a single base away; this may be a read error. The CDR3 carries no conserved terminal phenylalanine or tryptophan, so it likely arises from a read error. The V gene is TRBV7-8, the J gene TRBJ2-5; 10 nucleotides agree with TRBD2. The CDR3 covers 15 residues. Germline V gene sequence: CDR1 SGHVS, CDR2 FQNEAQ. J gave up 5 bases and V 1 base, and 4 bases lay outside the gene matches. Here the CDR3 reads CASSLELAGSETQYL. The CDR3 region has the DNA TGTGCCAGCAGCTTAGAACTAGCGGGAAGTGAGACCCAGTACCTC.

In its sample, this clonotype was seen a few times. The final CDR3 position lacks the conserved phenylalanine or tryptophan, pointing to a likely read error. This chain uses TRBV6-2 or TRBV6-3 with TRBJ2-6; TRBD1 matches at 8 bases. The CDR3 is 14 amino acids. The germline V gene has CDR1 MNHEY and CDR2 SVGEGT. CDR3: CASSGQGGANVLTL. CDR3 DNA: TGCGCCAGCAGTGGACAGGGTGGGGCCAACGTCCTGACTCTC.

The CDR3 here is CASSGTAGGRGTDTQYF. The CDR3 DNA reads as TGTGCCAGCAGTGGGACGGCGGGGGGGCGAGGCACAGATACGCAGTATTTT. The chain uses TRBV6-1 and TRBJ2-3; 9 nucleotides line up with TRBD2. Germline loops: CDR1 MNHNS, CDR2 SASEGT. The V segment lost 4 bases and the J segment 1 base; nucleotides outside the gene matches: 9. The CDR3 has 17 amino acids.

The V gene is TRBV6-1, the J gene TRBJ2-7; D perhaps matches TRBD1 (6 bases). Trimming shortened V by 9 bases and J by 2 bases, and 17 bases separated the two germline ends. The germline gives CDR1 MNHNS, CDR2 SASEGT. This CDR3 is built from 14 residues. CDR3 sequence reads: CASSKQGLPYEQYF. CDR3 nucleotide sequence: TGTGCCAGTAGTAAGCAGGGGCTCCCCTACGAGCAGTACTTC.

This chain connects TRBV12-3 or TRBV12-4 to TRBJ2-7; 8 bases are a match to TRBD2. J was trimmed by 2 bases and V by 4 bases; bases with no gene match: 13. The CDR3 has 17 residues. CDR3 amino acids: CASSSGPAGGYAYEQYF. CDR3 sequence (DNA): TGTGCCAGCAGTTCTGGACCGGCGGGAGGTTACGCCTACGAGCAGTACTTC.